These 31 T cell receptor beta chains share one sample of origin, sequenced in a study of blood T cell repertoires in COVID-19 (dated by TCRdb to about 2020). The library was built by means of the immunoSEQ multiplex PCR assay. Held by TCRdb, this immuneACCESS table contains in-frame sequences only and omits some clones. Under half of the omission traces to an unresolved V gene where checked; the cause of the rest is unknown. For this sample the table gives 170,000 or so clones, of which 86% were detected only once. The biggest ten clones account for about 8.6% of the sample. Sequencing was performed on peripheral blood. Receptors originate from a man in his fifties with active or convalescent COVID-19.

The chain has TRBV28 and TRBJ1-4, with D uncertain. There are 15 residues in the CDR3. Germline V lookup: CDR1 MDHEN, CDR2 SYDVKM. Trimming removed 5 bases at V and 5 bases at J, with 15 bases between. The CDR3 reads CASSLSAGGNEKLFF. The CDR3 bases are TGTGCCAGCAGTCTGTCCGCAGGAGGGAATGAAAAACTGTTTTTT.

V is TRBV6-2 or TRBV6-3 and J is TRBJ2-5, with D perhaps TRBD1 (5 bases). The CDR3 is 16 residues long. Trimming cost V 2 bases and J 1 base, with 14 bases left between them. CDR1 is MNHEY, CDR2 SVGEGT, per germline. CDR3 protein: CASSYPKGISQETQYF. The CDR3 nucleotides are TGTGCCAGCAGTTACCCGAAGGGGATTTCCCAAGAGACCCAGTACTTC.

This clone was counted a few times. The DNA of the CDR3 is TGTGCCAGCGGCAGGGTGGAGCTGTTTTTT. Amino acids: CASGRVELFF. The chain employs TRBV12-3 or TRBV12-4 and TRBJ2-2; TRBD1 might be the D (5 bases). The CDR3 spans 10 residues. V was trimmed by 8 bases and J by 10 bases, leaving 8 bases between them.

The CDR3 DNA reads TGTGCCAGCAGCGTAGAGGGACAGTATAATTCACCCCTCCACTTT. Amino acid sequence: CASSVEGQYNSPLHF. The rearrangement uses TRBV9 and TRBJ1-6; 7 bases map to TRBD1. The length of the CDR3 is 15 residues. From germline, CDR1 is SGDLS and CDR2 YYNGEE. The ends lost 0 bases at V and 4 bases at J; junction bases unmatched: 1.

V usage is TRBV3-1 (or the pseudogene TRBV3-2) and J usage is TRBJ1-3; D might be TRBD1 (5 bases). This CDR3 is built from 16 residues. Trimming shortened V by 4 bases and J by 8 bases, and 21 bases separated the two germline ends. CDR1 and CDR2 from the germline V gene are LGHDT and YNNKEL (reference sequence). The CDR3 DNA sequence: TGTGCCAGCAGCCTAACCGGGACGGGGGGGATGGACACCATATATTTT. Translated, it gives CASSLTGTGGMDTIYF.

The chain carries TRBV4-2 and TRBJ2-2, with 8 bases matching TRBD2. Looked up from germline, CDR1 is LGHNA and CDR2 is YNFKEQ. The J segment lost 7 bases and the V segment lost 0 bases, leaving 1 base of the junction unmatched. The CDR3 runs to 14 residues. CDR3: CASSQDGTSGELFF. The CDR3 DNA follows: TGTGCCAGCAGCCAAGATGGGACTAGCGGGGAGCTGTTTTTT.

The chain joins TRBV3-1 (or the pseudogene TRBV3-2) to TRBJ1-1; unclear D gene. Germline CDR1 reads LGHDT; CDR2 reads YNNKEL (reference sequence). Trimming shortened V by 1 base and J by 1 base, and 10 bases separated the two germline ends. The CDR3 length is 15 residues. CDR3 residues: CASSQGSEGNTEAFF. CDR3 sequence (DNA): TGTGCCAGCAGCCAAGGGTCGGAGGGGAACACTGAAGCTTTCTTT.

The chain has TRBV28 and TRBJ2-5; no reliable D call. The ends were cut back, 2 bases at V and 9 bases at J, with 13 bases in the middle. Germline V lookup: CDR1 MDHEN, CDR2 SYDVKM. This CDR3 spans 13 amino acids. This chain's CDR3 is CASSLGGERAQYF. The CDR3 DNA sequence: TGTGCCAGCAGTTTAGGTGGAGAACGGGCCCAGTACTTC. Full variable domain (missing parts from reference TRBV28 and TRBJ2-5): DVKVTQSSRYLVKRTGEKVFLECVQDMDHENMFWYRQDPGLGLRLIYFSYDVKMKEKGDIPEGYSVSREKKERFSLILESASTNQTSMYLCASSLGGERAQYFGPGTRLLVL.

The rearrangement links TRBV7-2 to TRBJ1-5, with D perhaps matching TRBD1 (5 bases). Trimming removed 1 base from V and 7 bases from J, with 8 bases in between. This CDR3 has 13 amino acids. Germline V gives CDR1 SGHTA, CDR2 FQGNSA. The CDR3 region is CASSLGGRQPQHF. CDR3 DNA: TGTGCCAGCAGCTTAGGGGGGAGGCAGCCCCAGCATTTT. The complete variable domain, with remaining parts taken from reference TRBV7-2 and TRBJ1-5, reads GAGVSQSPSNKVTEKGKDVELRCDPISGHTALYWYRQSLGQGLEFLIYFQGNSAPDKSGLPSDRFSAERTGGSVSTLTIQRTQQEDSAVYLCASSLGGRQPQHFGDGTRLSIL.

This chain uses TRBV9 with TRBJ2-5, with 9 bases that match TRBD2. The J segment lost 5 bases and the V segment lost 0 bases, leaving 5 bases of the junction unmatched. Germline V gene sequence: CDR1 SGDLS, CDR2 YYNGEE. This CDR3 comprises 15 residues. The CDR3, as DNA: TGTGCCAGCAGCGTAGGACTAGCGGCCCAGGAGACCCAGTACTTC. Encoded protein: CASSVGLAAQETQYF.

The chain employs TRBV23-1 and TRBJ2-7; maybe TRBD1 (5 bases). Being an ORF, TRBV23-1 has a function that is uncertain. The CDR3 is 14 amino acids. The V end lost 4 bases, the J end lost 3 bases, and 13 bases lay between the germline ends. In DNA, the CDR3 is TGCGCCAGCAGTCTGAGGACAACATTCTACGAGCAGTACTTC. This translates into CASSLRTTFYEQYF.

The rearrangement uses TRBV24-1 and TRBJ2-1; TRBD2 agrees at 7 bases. CDR3 length equals 16 residues. Germline V gives CDR1 KGHDR, CDR2 SFDVKD. V was clipped by 1 base and J by 5 bases; unmatched bases: 7. CDR3 amino acids: CATSDFAGEIDNEQFF. The CDR3 DNA reads as TGTGCCACCAGTGATTTCGCGGGAGAAATTGACAATGAGCAGTTCTTC.

V and J are TRBV5-1 and TRBJ1-5, with D tentatively TRBD1 (5 bases). The length of the CDR3 is 16 residues. Deletions cut 4 bases from V and 6 bases from J, with 20 bases between. Germline-derived CDR1 and CDR2 are SGHRS and YFSETQ. The DNA of the CDR3 is TGCGCCAGCAGCCCATCCGGGGCGCCGGAGGGTCAGCCCCAGCATTTT. Translating it yields CASSPSGAPEGQPQHF.

The rearrangement uses TRBV28 and TRBJ1-5, with D unclear. Germline-derived CDR1 and CDR2 are MDHEN and SYDVKM. The CDR3 extends over 14 amino acids. V was trimmed by 3 bases and J by 6 bases, leaving 12 bases between them. The CDR3 sequence: CASSFYGRGQPQHF. CDR3 bases: TGTGCCAGCAGTTTCTACGGACGGGGTCAGCCCCAGCATTTT.

This clone has more than one count but fewer than ten. The CDR3 spells CASSFSPNQPQHF. In DNA form, the CDR3 reads TGTGCCAGCAGTTTCAGTCCCAATCAGCCCCAGCATTTT. The chain links TRBV6-5 to TRBJ1-5; D is undetermined. CDR1 is MNHEY and CDR2 is SVGAGI in the germline V gene. Trimming removed 4 bases from V and 3 bases from J, with 7 bases in between. The CDR3 is 13 residues long.

V is TRBV15 and J is TRBJ1-1; the D gene is possibly TRBD1 (5 bases). This CDR3 has 18 residues. V was pared by 5 bases and J by 1 base, with 23 bases between. Germline CDR1 LNHNV, CDR2 YYDKDF (reference sequence). The CDR3 DNA sequence: TGTGCCACCAGCCCCCCCGAAGGAGGGGAATCCTGGAACACTGAAGCTTTCTTT. The encoded protein is CATSPPEGGESWNTEAFF.

The chain joins TRBV18 to TRBJ1-3; no firm D call. Trimming stripped 3 bases from V and 1 base from J, with 7 bases between. Germline V gene data show CDR1 as KGHSH and CDR2 as LQKENI. The CDR3 sequence is 14 residues long. CDR3 DNA sequence: TGTGCCAGCTCACCGTGGGAGTCTGGAAACACCATATATTTT. Protein product: CASSPWESGNTIYF.

The chain couples TRBV15 to TRBJ1-1; D remains ambiguous. Deletions cut 4 bases from V and 1 base from J, with 7 bases between. CDR3 length: 13 amino acids. Germline V gene data show CDR1 as LNHNV and CDR2 as YYDKDF (reference sequence). This CDR3 reads CATSIIRNTEAFF. CDR3 nucleotides: TGTGCCACCAGCATAATCAGGAACACTGAAGCTTTCTTT.

The rearrangement links TRBV6-5 to TRBJ1-1; the match to TRBD1 covers 7 bases. The V gene's germline CDR1 is MNHEY and CDR2 SVGAGI. Trimming removed 6 bases from V and 5 bases from J; junction bases left unmatched: 9. The CDR3 loop spans 14 amino acids. CDR3: CASRIRGRGTEAFF. CDR3 DNA: TGTGCCAGCAGGATTAGGGGGCGAGGGACTGAAGCTTTCTTT.

The chain uses TRBV25-1 and TRBJ1-5; D remains unclear. The germline V gene has CDR1 MGHDK and CDR2 SYGVNS. Trimming shortened V by 6 bases and J by 3 bases, and 9 bases separated the two germline ends. CDR3 length: 13 amino acids. CDR3 DNA: TGTGCCAGCAGGGCAGAATACAATCAGCCCCAGCATTTT. This encodes CASRAEYNQPQHF.

The chain links TRBV27 to TRBJ1-3; 8 bases are shared with TRBD1. Germline lookup yields CDR1 MNHEY and CDR2 SMNVEV (reference sequence). This CDR3 has 13 amino acids. Unmatched junction bases numbered 4, after V lost 8 bases and J lost 4 bases. In DNA, the CDR3 is TGTGCCAGCGGGGACAGGAACGGAAACACCATATATTTT. Protein: CASGDRNGNTIYF.

This clone was seen a few times. The CDR3: CASSTSGQGVGQPQHF. Written as DNA, the CDR3 is TGTGCCAGCTCAACATCGGGACAGGGGGTGGGTCAGCCCCAGCATTTT. The chain recombines TRBV18 with TRBJ1-5; 11 nucleotides line up with TRBD1. From germline, CDR1 is KGHSH and CDR2 LQKENI. This CDR3 spans 16 amino acids. Trimming cost V 5 bases and J 6 bases; bases outside gene matches: 9.

This clone was detected once. This chain joins TRBV5-1 and TRBJ2-1; the match to TRBD2 covers 13 bases. CDR1 is SGHRS, CDR2 YFSETQ, per germline. The CDR3 runs 17 residues. V gave up 2 bases and J gave up 5 bases; unmatched junction bases: 7. This CDR3 reads CASSFGILAGGNNEQFF. The CDR3 DNA follows: TGCGCCAGCAGCTTTGGTATACTAGCGGGGGGGAACAATGAGCAGTTCTTC.

This clone appeared once. The chain has TRBV5-4 and TRBJ2-5, with 8 nucleotides matching TRBD2. Germline trimming cut 6 bases from V and 2 bases from J; bases unmatched to any gene: 3. Germline V gene sequence: CDR1 SGHNT, CDR2 YYREEE (reference sequence). The CDR3 runs 13 residues. The CDR3: CASTEREQETQYF. The CDR3 DNA is TGTGCCAGCACCGAGCGGGAGCAAGAGACCCAGTACTTC.

This chain links TRBV27 with TRBJ1-5, with D unclear. V dropped 5 bases and J dropped 6 bases, with 8 bases sitting between them. Germline CDR1 and CDR2: MNHEY and SMNVEV (reference sequence). CDR3 length: 12 amino acids. The CDR3 is CASSPPGQPQHF. CDR3 DNA: TGTGCCAGCAGTCCGCCGGGTCAGCCCCAGCATTTT.

The chain links TRBV19 to TRBJ2-7, with 7 bases that match TRBD2. This CDR3 is built from 11 residues. From germline, CDR1 is LNHDA and CDR2 SQIVND (reference sequence). V shed 10 bases and J 6 bases; nucleotides not matched to a gene: 6. CDR3 bases: TGTGCCACTAGGGGAGGGGTCGAGCAGTACTTC. Protein: CATRGGVEQYF.

V gene TRBV6-6 combines with J gene TRBJ1-6; 7 bases map to TRBD1. The germline CDR1 and CDR2 sequences are MNHNY and SVGAGI (reference sequence). The CDR3 runs to 13 residues. Losses at the gene ends were 8 bases for V and 10 bases for J; bases not matched to a gene: 8. CDR3 coding DNA: TGTGCCAGCGGGACAGCTCAAAAATCACCCCTCCACTTT. It encodes CASGTAQKSPLHF.

The chain couples TRBV19 to TRBJ2-7; maybe TRBD2 (6 bases). Per the germline V gene, CDR1 is LNHDA and CDR2 is SQIVND (reference sequence). The CDR3 consists of 11 residues. V was shortened by 8 bases and J by 6 bases, with 11 bases between the two germline ends. The CDR3 nucleotides read TGTGCCAGTGGAGGGGCTTTCGAGCAGTACTTC. It is translated as CASGGAFEQYF.

DNA for the CDR3: TGTGCCTGGACCCTGCAGGGTTTGAGCACTGAAGCTTTCTTT. It codes for CAWTLQGLSTEAFF. The chain is built from TRBV30 and TRBJ1-1; a weak D match, TRBD1 (5 bases). The V end was cut by 4 bases, the J end by 4 bases, with 16 bases between. CDR3 length equals 14 residues. Germline V gene sequence: CDR1 GTSNPN, CDR2 SVGIG (reference sequence).

V is TRBV28 and J is TRBJ2-5; D is perhaps TRBD1 (6 bases). CDR1 and CDR2 from the germline V gene are MDHEN and SYDVKM. Trimming left V 2 bases short and J 2 bases short, with 15 bases between. The CDR3 is 16 amino acids. CDR3 protein: CASSLSRDTPQETQYF. The CDR3 bases are TGTGCCAGCAGTTTAAGTCGGGACACTCCTCAAGAGACCCAGTACTTC.

The rearrangement links TRBV5-5 to TRBJ1-2, with D maybe TRBD1 (5 bases). V shed 0 bases and J shed 0 bases, with 9 bases lying between them. In germline, CDR1 is SGHKS, CDR2 YYEKEE (reference sequence). CDR3 size: 15 residues. CDR3 amino acids: CASSLATTANYGYTF. DNA of the CDR3: TGTGCCAGCAGCTTGGCCACGACAGCTAACTATGGCTACACCTTC.